The 21 T cell receptor beta chains in this list originate from one sample, sequenced in a study of control samples from healthy donors and cancer patients. TCRdb keeps only in-frame clones here, not all; method: immunoSEQ multiplex PCR. The sample has about 160,000 clones, approximately 96% seen once. The sequencing input was blood. The receptors stem from a woman in her thirties or forties in good health.

The chain links TRBV10-3 to TRBJ1-1, with D unresolved. Germline values: CDR1 ENHRY, CDR2 SYGVKD. The V gene lost 6 bases and the J gene lost 2 bases, with 13 bases spanning the gap. This CDR3 contains 14 residues. The CDR3 sequence is CAISPGQTNTEAFF. CDR3 DNA: TGTGCCATCAGCCCCGGGCAGACCAACACTGAAGCTTTCTTT.

The DNA of the CDR3 is TGTGCCAGCAGTTTGCTTAGGGGGCTGAACACTGAAGCTTTCTTT. This translates into CASSLLRGLNTEAFF. The chain links TRBV28 to TRBJ1-1; 7 bases align to TRBD1. Trimming took 3 bases from V and 0 from J; bases not matched to a gene: 4. The CDR3 spans 15 residues. The germline gives CDR1 MDHEN, CDR2 SYDVKM.

The gene calls are TRBV7-2 and TRBJ1-3; a weak D match, TRBD1 (6 bases). V was cut by 3 bases and J by 8 bases, with 14 bases left in between. Per the germline V gene, CDR1 is SGHTA and CDR2 is FQGNSA. This CDR3 contains 14 residues. CDR3: CASSFQGPRDTIYF. In DNA form, the CDR3 reads TGTGCCAGCAGCTTTCAGGGGCCCAGGGACACCATATATTTT.

This clone was seen only once. This chain joins TRBV30 and TRBJ1-3; TRBD1 agrees at 12 bases. This CDR3 spans 16 amino acids. Germline CDR1 reads GTSNPN; CDR2 reads SVGIG (reference sequence). The V and J ends lost 5 bases and 4 bases, in that order; junction bases with no gene match: 9. The CDR3 loop is CAWGTGGETLGNTIYF. The CDR3 coding sequence is TGTGCCTGGGGGACAGGGGGCGAGACACTAGGAAACACCATATATTTT.

V gene TRBV6-5 combines with J gene TRBJ1-1, with 7 bases matching TRBD1. This CDR3 comprises 15 residues. Germline V gene sequence: CDR1 MNHEY, CDR2 SVGAGI. J lost 2 bases, V lost 0 bases, and 3 bases had no gene match. CDR3 bases: TGTGCCAGCAGTTACTCGGGACAGCCCAACACTGAAGCTTTCTTT. This encodes CASSYSGQPNTEAFF.

A remark on this clone: This sample also contains other DNA sequences that code for the same CDR3. This rearrangement joins TRBV7-9 to TRBJ1-5, with TRBD1 matching over 10 bases. There are 15 residues in the CDR3. Germline V lookup: CDR1 SEHNR, CDR2 FQNEAQ (reference sequence). V was clipped by 5 bases and J by 4 bases; unmatched bases: 5. The CDR3: CASSLGTGANQPQHF. For the CDR3, the DNA is TGTGCCAGCAGCCTAGGGACAGGGGCTAATCAGCCCCAGCATTTT.

The genes are TRBV11-2 and TRBJ2-5, with a tentative D call TRBD2 (6 bases). V lost 4 bases to trimming and J lost 5 bases, with 17 bases between them. The CDR3 has 15 residues. Per the germline V gene, CDR1 is SGHAT and CDR2 is FQNNGV. In DNA, the CDR3 is TGTGCCAGCAGCTACACTCGGGGGAGATATGAGACCCAGTACTTC. Translating gives CASSYTRGRYETQYF.

This rearrangement joins TRBV3-1 (or the pseudogene TRBV3-2) to TRBJ2-5; D gene uncertain. Trimming removed 1 base at V and 0 bases at J, with 12 bases between. Germline V gene data show CDR1 as LGHDT and CDR2 as YNNKEL (reference sequence). This CDR3 is 16 amino acids long. CDR3 in DNA: TGTGCCAGCAGCCAAGGAGTTTCGGCAGACCAAGAGACCCAGTACTTC. This encodes CASSQGVSADQETQYF.

This clone is a singleton in its sample. The chain links TRBV2 to TRBJ2-7, with D unresolved. There are 10 residues in the CDR3. Germline CDR1 SNHLY, CDR2 FYNNEI. V was cut by 0 bases and J by 9 bases, with 3 bases left in between. CDR3 loop: CASSEAGQYF. The CDR3 DNA reads TGTGCCAGCAGTGAAGCAGGGCAGTACTTC.

This chain links TRBV6-5 with TRBJ2-5; D is uncertain. Germline values: CDR1 MNHEY, CDR2 SVGAGI. This CDR3 has 13 amino acids. V was clipped by 4 bases and J by 5 bases, with 11 bases between them. The DNA of the CDR3 is TGTGCCAGCAGTTTTATGGTGGGGGAGACCCAGTACTTC. This encodes CASSFMVGETQYF.

The chain has TRBV5-4 and TRBJ1-2; D remains unclear. Germline assignment: CDR1 SGHNT and CDR2 YYREEE (reference sequence). The CDR3 extends over 13 amino acids. V was trimmed by 2 bases and J by 4 bases, leaving 9 bases between them. The CDR3 DNA reads as TGTGCCAGCAGCTTAAACAGCTTCTATGGCTACACCTTC. Protein sequence: CASSLNSFYGYTF.

The chain uses TRBV11-2 and TRBJ1-1, with TRBD1 matching 7 bases. CDR3 length: 14 amino acids. The J segment lost 7 bases and the V segment lost 5 bases, leaving 10 bases of the junction unmatched. Germline V gene data show CDR1 as SGHAT and CDR2 as FQNNGV. CDR3 DNA sequence: TGTGCCAGCAGCCCGCTTTGGGCAGGGGGTGAAGCTTTCTTT. It is translated as CASSPLWAGGEAFF.

The rearrangement uses TRBV6-2 or TRBV6-3 and TRBJ1-1, with TRBD1 as a possible D gene (5 bases). With 1 base removed from V and 3 bases from J, the gap between germline ends came to 6 bases. The CDR3 is 13 residues long. Germline V lookup: CDR1 MNHEY, CDR2 SVGEGT. CDR3 nucleotide sequence: TGTGCCAGCAGTTACTTCAGGGACACTGAAGCTTTCTTT. This translates into CASSYFRDTEAFF.

The chain joins TRBV19 to TRBJ1-2; D is possibly TRBD1 (5 bases). Per the germline V gene, CDR1 is LNHDA and CDR2 is SQIVND (reference sequence). This CDR3 is built from 14 residues. Trimming removed 3 bases at V and 4 bases at J, with 12 bases between. CDR3 DNA sequence: TGTGCCAGTAGTATTTTACCGGGGGGCTATGGCTACACCTTC. Residues: CASSILPGGYGYTF.

This chain uses TRBV11-2 with TRBJ2-5; D may be TRBD2 (6 bases). The CDR3 contains 14 residues. Germline V gene lookup returns CDR1 SGHAT and CDR2 FQNNGV. V gave up 4 bases and J gave up 4 bases, with 13 bases separating them. This CDR3 reads CASSWGEGRETQYF. The CDR3 DNA reads TGTGCCAGCAGCTGGGGGGAAGGGCGAGAGACCCAGTACTTC. The full variable domain, its missing parts supplied by reference TRBV11-2 and TRBJ2-5, is EAGVAQSPRYKIIEKRQSVAFWCNPISGHATLYWYQQILGQGPKLLIQFQNNGVVDDSQLPKDRFSAERLKGVDSTLKIQPAKLEDSAVYLCASSWGEGRETQYFGPGTRLLVL.

V is TRBV23-1 and J is TRBJ1-4; possible D gene TRBD1, 6 bases. TRBV23-1 is treated as an ORF (open reading frame) with a function not yet certain. Trimming left V 0 bases short and J 4 bases short, with 9 bases between. This CDR3 has 15 residues. CDR3 amino acids: CASSQSGQINEKLFF. CDR3 DNA: TGCGCCAGCAGTCAATCAGGACAGATTAATGAAAAACTGTTTTTT.

The chain joins TRBV5-6 to TRBJ1-5; D ambiguous. V lost 0 bases and J 5 bases, leaving 9 bases between the germline ends. Germline CDR1 and CDR2: SGHDT and YYEEEE. This CDR3 is 14 amino acids long. The CDR3 here is CASSLGLRDQPQHF. The CDR3 nucleotides read TGTGCCAGCAGCTTGGGGCTTAGGGATCAGCCCCAGCATTTT.

The sample holds many counts of this clone. The chain links TRBV6-2 or TRBV6-3 to TRBJ2-5; D remains ambiguous. The CDR3 runs 10 residues. CDR1 and CDR2 from the germline V gene are MNHEY and SVGEGT. Trimming left V 6 bases short and J 5 bases short, with 4 bases between. Here the CDR3 reads CASSFETQYF. The CDR3 DNA sequence: TGTGCCAGCAGCTTCGAGACCCAGTACTTC.

V gene TRBV12-5 combines with J gene TRBJ1-2; D call uncertain. V lost 6 bases, J lost 2 bases, and 16 bases lay in between. The germline V gene has CDR1 LGHNT and CDR2 FRNRAP. There are 15 residues in the CDR3. Here the CDR3 DNA reads TGTGCTAGTGGGGCCGGACTGGCTAGGAACTATGGCTACACCTTC. Translated, it gives CASGAGLARNYGYTF.

The rearrangement joins TRBV6-5 to TRBJ2-1; TRBD1 matches at 8 bases. This CDR3 has 15 amino acids. CDR1 and CDR2 from the germline V gene are MNHEY and SVGAGI. With 5 bases clipped from V and 5 bases from J, the junction kept 8 bases outside the gene matches. The DNA of the CDR3 is TGTGCCAGCAGTCTGGACAGGGCACGACACAATGAGCAGTTCTTC. This translates into CASSLDRARHNEQFF.

This chain links TRBV7-6 with TRBJ2-7, with 8 bases that match TRBD1. Germline values: CDR1 SGHVS, CDR2 FNYEAQ. The CDR3 extends over 16 amino acids. The trim removed 5 bases at V and 0 bases at J, leaving 9 bases unmatched. As DNA, the CDR3 is TGTGCCAGCAGCCCGCGAACAGGGGGGATCTCCTACGAGCAGTACTTC. Encoded protein: CASSPRTGGISYEQYF.